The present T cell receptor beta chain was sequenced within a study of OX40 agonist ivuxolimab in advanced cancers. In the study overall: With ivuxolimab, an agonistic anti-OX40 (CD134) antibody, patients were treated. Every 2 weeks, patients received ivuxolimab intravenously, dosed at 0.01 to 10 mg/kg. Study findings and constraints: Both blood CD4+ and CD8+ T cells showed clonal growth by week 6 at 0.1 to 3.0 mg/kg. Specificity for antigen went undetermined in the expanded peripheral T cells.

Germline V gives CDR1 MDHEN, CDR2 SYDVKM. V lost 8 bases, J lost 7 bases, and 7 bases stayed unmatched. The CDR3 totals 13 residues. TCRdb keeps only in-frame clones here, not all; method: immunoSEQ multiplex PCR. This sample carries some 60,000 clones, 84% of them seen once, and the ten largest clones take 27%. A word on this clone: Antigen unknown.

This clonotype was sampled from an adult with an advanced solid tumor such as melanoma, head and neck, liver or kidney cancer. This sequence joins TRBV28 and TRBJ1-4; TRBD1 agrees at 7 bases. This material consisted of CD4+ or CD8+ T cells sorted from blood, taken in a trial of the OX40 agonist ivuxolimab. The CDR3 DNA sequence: TGTGCCAGCCTAGACAGGGCCGGTGAAAAACTGTTTTTT. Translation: CASLDRAGEKLFF.